This TCR beta chain comes out of a study of human thymus T cells. Thymus pieces cut out during corrective heart surgery were the tissue that was used. Germline trimming cut 0 bases from V and 2 bases from J; bases unmatched to any gene: 22. CDR1 and CDR2 from the germline V gene are SGHRS and YFSETQ. CDR3 length equals 21 residues. Details on this clone: Its antigen is not identified.

Overall study findings and caveats: Blood and thymic repertoires both appeared biased in V and J gene usage. Unrelated individuals reportedly shared highly overlapping thymic TCR repertoires.

TCRdb keeps only in-frame clones here, not all; method: immunoSEQ multiplex PCR. This table holds more than 70,000 clones, around 96% found once. The chain employs TRBV5-1 and TRBJ2-5; the match to TRBD2 covers 7 bases. Specimen: thymus tissue. This clonotype originated in a boy under two years old with a congenital heart defect but otherwise immunologically healthy. The CDR3 loop reads CASSLVRRGGMIEGRQETQYF. In DNA, the CDR3 is TGCGCCAGCAGCTTGGTTAGGAGGGGAGGGATGATAGAGGGTCGACAAGAGACCCAGTACTTC.